Reported below is one TCR beta chain. The antigen this receptor binds is unknown. Base qualities are not at hand, and no much larger clone is one base apart. The time point label for this specimen denotes: 12 months on ibrutinib. For TCR beta library preparation, approximately 1.9 micrograms of genomic DNA was extracted from cryopreserved PBMCs. Longitudinal blood samples from CLL patients on ibrutinib monotherapy underwent high-throughput TCR beta sequencing. The patients were enrolled in a single-center, open-label phase 2 trial of ibrutinib monotherapy. The sample belongs to a study of cytotoxic CD8 clonotypes in ibrutinib-treated CLL (TCRdb year 2021). For context, the study as a whole: The cohort was composed of 10 to 11 relapsed/refractory and roughly 15 treatment-naive patients; IGHV unmutated status was identified in 17 patients. An average of around 260,000 productive templates and 80,000 to 95,000 productive rearrangements was obtained per sample. Of the 90 or so participants in the trial, about 26 had longitudinal samples available. Responses were partial in roughly 25 patients and complete in 2; after median about 5.5 years follow-up, roughly 14 stayed in remission and about twelve progressed. Cryopreserved peripheral blood mononuclear cells were collected before treatment, at response, and at either disease progression or sustained remission. Samples at response were collected after a median of about twelve months of treatment, with a range of roughly 6 to 40 months. Every remission and progressive disease sample was obtained while ibrutinib was still being received by the patients.

In the germline V gene, CDR1 corresponds to MDHEN and CDR2 to SYDVKM. V loses 2 bases of germline sequence and J loses 0 bases, and the interval between the two ends is 8 bases. Including cysteine and phenylalanine, the CDR3 has 15 amino acids. This entry keeps only the CDR3 DNA: 45 bases, framed from base 1. On a MiSeq, deep resolution sequencing aimed for a depth between 1 in 1 million and 1 in 200,000 T cells, with each clonotype covered 10x on average. TCR beta libraries were generated with the immunoSEQ hsTCRB Kit. Regarding the original processing steps: Data were analyzed with ImmunoSEQ Data Assistant and ImmunoSEQ Analyzer, with V, D and J genes assigned per IMGT definitions. Clonality was computed as one minus normalized Shannon entropy of productive rearrangement frequencies, ranging from 0 to 1. Only overrepresented clonotypes making up at least 0.05% of the repertoire of each patient were included in the public clonotype analysis. Some 13 age-matched healthy donor repertoires from immuneACCESS were used as controls for clonality. TCRdb carries this immuneACCESS record with in-frame sequences only. Its versions omit some clonotypes, under half of them owing to an unresolved V gene in the studies checked, with the rest unexplained. From that table come the V and J calls and clone size; the DNA was used to work out D and trimming. In all, the sample holds tens of thousands of clones, and 68% of those were seen once. Around 5.7% of the sample goes to the ten largest clones.

Broader findings and caveats from the paper: Lymph node repertoires were not examined, and the timing of sampling was not matched between patients in sustained remission and those whose disease progressed. At ibrutinib response clonality went up, during sustained remission it held steady, and at progression it dropped back toward baseline. Public clonotypes were rare and either shrank or stayed stable during treatment, and the rise in clonality at ibrutinib response reflected expansion of private clonotypes. Baseline clonality was found to be higher than that of age-matched healthy donors and was strongly correlated with circulating CD8+ T-cell counts.

This clonotype originated in a human donor with chronic lymphocytic leukemia. This material consisted of PBMCs, taken after 12 months of ibrutinib treatment. Recombination connected TRBV28 to TRBJ1-5; a tentative D match to TRBD1 spans 5 bases. For the CDR3, the sequence is CASSLGGGSNQPQHF. The DNA sequence follows: TGTGCCAGCAGTTTAGGGGGGGGTAGCAATCAGCCCCAGCATTTT. Extended through the reference TRBV28 and TRBJ1-5 proteins, this CDR3 yields the full variable domain: DVKVTQSSRYLVKRTGEKVFLECVQDMDHENMFWYRQDPGLGLRLIYFSYDVKMKEKGDIPEGYSVSREKKERFSLILESASTNQTSMYLCASSLGGGSNQPQHFGDGTRLSIL.